This TCR beta chain was sequenced in a study of neurological immune-mediated disorders. TCRdb ran MiXCR on the 5' RACE reads and lists one entry per CDR3 protein. The data hold about 120,000 distinct CDR3 sequences, with around 3% observed a single time. V was pared by 5 bases and J by 1 base, with 9 bases between. The CDR3 contains 12 residues. Looked up from germline, CDR1 is SQVTM and CDR2 is ANQGSEA. This clonotype has ten or more counts. A much larger clone lies one base from this, so it may be a read error. The genes are TRBV29-1 and TRBJ2-7; D is undetermined. The receptor was derived from a woman in her 30s with multiple sclerosis. Sequences were obtained from PBMCs. The CDR3 here is CSVSDGSYEQYF. CDR3 DNA: TGCAGCGTTTCGGACGGATCCTACGAGCAGTACTTC.